One and the same sample provided the 18 T cell receptor beta chains below, sequenced in a study of blood T cell repertoires in COVID-19. Using immunoSEQ multiplex PCR, the repertoire was profiled, and TCRdb retains in-frame clones only, with some absent. The data hold fewer than 300,000 clones, with approximately 80% observed a single time. Material: PBMCs or T cells enriched from blood (not recorded which). These TCRs come from a man in his forties who had been exposed to COVID-19.

The rearrangement uses TRBV19 and TRBJ2-1; 10 bases are a match to TRBD2. Trimming cost V 6 bases and J 9 bases; bases outside gene matches: 14. CDR3 length equals 16 residues. Per germline, CDR1 LNHDA and CDR2 SQIVND (reference sequence). This CDR3 is CASRPPKSGRAPEQFF. CDR3 coding DNA: TGTGCCAGTAGACCCCCCAAAAGCGGGAGGGCCCCTGAGCAGTTCTTC.

The genes are TRBV10-1 and TRBJ2-3; 7 bases fit TRBD2. Germline V gives CDR1 WNHNN, CDR2 SYGVQD (reference sequence). The junction had 5 bases not matched to a gene; V was cut back by 1 base and J by 4 bases. This CDR3 contains 15 residues. The CDR3 nucleotides are TGCGCCAGCAGTGAGTGGACTAGTGCCCCAGATACGCAGTATTTT. Protein product: CASSEWTSAPDTQYF.

The V and J genes are TRBV4-1 and TRBJ1-2; the D gene is possibly TRBD1 (5 bases). CDR1 and CDR2 (germline): MGHRA, YSYEKL. V was pared by 1 base and J by 6 bases, with 15 bases between. The CDR3 runs to 15 residues. The CDR3 spells CASSQGPGDSNGYTF. CDR3 bases: TGCGCCAGCAGCCAAGGCCCCGGGGACTCGAATGGCTACACCTTC.

A word on this clone: Other DNA sequences in the same sample also yield this CDR3. This sequence joins TRBV30 and TRBJ1-5, with 9 bases that match TRBD1. J was trimmed by 7 bases and V by 2 bases; bases with no gene match: 6. Germline V gene sequence: CDR1 GTSNPN, CDR2 SVGIG (reference sequence). CDR3 length: 14 amino acids. The CDR3 spells CAWSRDRGGQPQHF. The CDR3 region has the DNA TGTGCCTGGAGTCGAGACAGGGGGGGCCAGCCCCAGCATTTT. Supplemented by reference TRBV30 and TRBJ1-5, the full variable domain reads SQTIHQWPATLVQPVGSPLSLECTVEGTSNPNLYWYRQAAGRGLQLLFYSVGIGQISSEVPQNLSASRPQDRQFILSSKKLLLSDSGFYLCAWSRDRGGQPQHFGDGTRLSIL.

This chain links TRBV10-1 with TRBJ2-1; 8 bases are a match to TRBD2. The V and J ends lost 3 bases and 15 bases, in that order; junction bases with no gene match: 7. Germline V gives CDR1 WNHNN, CDR2 SYGVQD (reference sequence). CDR3 length: 12 residues. CDR3 protein: CASSEEREPRFF. CDR3 in DNA: TGCGCCAGCAGTGAAGAGCGGGAGCCCAGGTTCTTC.

This clone was counted between two and nine times. Other DNA sequences within the sample encode an identical CDR3. The gene calls are TRBV5-1 and TRBJ2-2, with D possibly TRBD2 on 5 matching bases. The length of the CDR3 is 16 residues. V lost 0 bases and J 0 bases, leaving 9 bases between the germline ends. CDR1 and CDR2 from the germline V gene are SGHRS and YFSETQ. This chain's CDR3 is CASSLVPGANTGELFF. The CDR3 coding sequence is TGCGCCAGCAGCTTGGTTCCCGGGGCGAACACCGGGGAGCTGTTTTTT. The whole variable domain, filled in from reference TRBV5-1 and TRBJ2-2, reads KAGVTQTPRYLIKTRGQQVTLSCSPISGHRSVSWYQQTPGQGLQFLFEYFSETQRNKGNFPGRFSGRQFSNSRSEMNVSTLELGDSALYLCASSLVPGANTGELFFGEGSRLTVL.

CDR3 coding DNA: TGTGCCAGCAGTCGTAGCGGGAGGGGATACAATGAGCAGTTCTTC. Translation: CASSRSGRGYNEQFF. The chain joins TRBV6-5 to TRBJ2-1; 11 nucleotides line up with TRBD2. The CDR3 extends over 15 amino acids. The J segment lost 4 bases and the V segment lost 5 bases, leaving 4 bases of the junction unmatched. Germline V gene lookup returns CDR1 MNHEY and CDR2 SVGAGI.

This clone was picked up a small number of times. The chain combines TRBV19 with TRBJ2-3; D is perhaps TRBD2 (5 bases). The CDR3 spans 13 residues. The ends were cut back, 8 bases at V and 2 bases at J, with 11 bases in the middle. Germline V gene lookup returns CDR1 LNHDA and CDR2 SQIVND (reference sequence). Here the CDR3 reads CASLHGDTDTQYF. The CDR3 DNA sequence: TGTGCCAGTCTTCACGGGGACACAGATACGCAGTATTTT.

The V call is TRBV7-9, the J call TRBJ2-1; 7 bases are a match to TRBD1. There are 13 residues in the CDR3. The germline CDR1 and CDR2 sequences are SEHNR and FQNEAQ (reference sequence). V was pared by 11 bases and J by 3 bases, with 7 bases of the junction left unmatched. The CDR3 protein is CAVRSGGYNEQFF. The CDR3 DNA reads TGTGCCGTCCGGTCAGGGGGCTACAATGAGCAGTTCTTC.

The chain carries TRBV12-3 or TRBV12-4 and TRBJ1-2; perhaps TRBD1 as D (6 bases). V was pared by 10 bases and J by 7 bases, with 16 bases between. The CDR3 sequence is 12 residues long. Written as DNA, the CDR3 is TGTGCCACCCGTGGGGGGGGCGTTGGCTACACCTTC. It is translated as CATRGGGVGYTF.

This clone was detected only a few times. The chain recombines TRBV28 with TRBJ1-2, with 10 positions matching TRBD1. With 10 bases clipped from V and 7 bases from J, the junction kept 15 bases outside the gene matches. The CDR3 extends over 15 amino acids. Germline assignment: CDR1 MDHEN and CDR2 SYDVKM. The CDR3 region is CAIQAPGQGSPGYTF. CDR3 DNA sequence: TGTGCCATCCAAGCGCCGGGACAGGGGTCACCTGGCTACACCTTC.

This rearrangement joins TRBV5-1 to TRBJ1-4; weak D call: TRBD1 (5 bases). The V end was cut by 2 bases, the J end by 7 bases, with 18 bases between. The CDR3 is 16 amino acids. Germline V lookup: CDR1 SGHRS, CDR2 YFSETQ. CDR3 loop: CASSFGGTGRGEKLFF. The CDR3 DNA follows: TGCGCCAGCAGCTTTGGTGGGACCGGGAGAGGTGAAAAACTGTTTTTT.

This clone was seen just once. V and J are TRBV3-1 (or the pseudogene TRBV3-2) and TRBJ2-3, with 8 positions matching TRBD2. The junction had 8 bases not matched to a gene; V was cut back by 0 bases and J by 3 bases. Germline assignment: CDR1 LGHDT and CDR2 YNNKEL (reference sequence). This CDR3 region has 17 residues. The CDR3 nucleotides are TGTGCCAGCAGCCAAGACCCGGGAGGGCCAGGGACAGATACGCAGTATTTT. It codes for CASSQDPGGPGTDTQYF.

V usage is TRBV12-3 or TRBV12-4 and J usage is TRBJ2-1; D perhaps matches TRBD2 (5 bases). The germline V and J ends were trimmed by 5 bases and 12 bases, with 11 bases remaining between them. The CDR3 sequence is 11 residues long. The CDR3 sequence: CASSLGEGQFF. The CDR3 DNA sequence: TGTGCCAGCAGTCTGGGAGAGGGGCAGTTCTTC.

The J gene is TRBJ2-1, the V gene TRBV3-1 (or the pseudogene TRBV3-2); 11 positions match TRBD2. Unmatched junction bases numbered 11, after V lost 4 bases and J lost 6 bases. There are 17 residues in the CDR3. Looked up from germline, CDR1 is LGHDT and CDR2 is YNNKEL (reference sequence). CDR3 coding DNA: TGTGCCAGCAGCCCATACCCCGGGACTAGCGGCCTCAATGAGCAGTTCTTC. Translated, it gives CASSPYPGTSGLNEQFF.

The chain employs TRBV7-9 and TRBJ1-6, with D hard to call. The CDR3 is made up of 13 amino acids. Germline CDR1 reads SEHNR; CDR2 reads FQNEAQ (reference sequence). The ends were cut back, 1 base at V and 7 bases at J, with 5 bases in the middle. In nucleotides, the CDR3 is TGTGCCAGCAGCTTAGACACCAATTCACCCCTCCACTTT. Its translation is CASSLDTNSPLHF. The whole variable domain, remainder taken from reference TRBV7-9 and TRBJ1-6, is DTGVSQNPRHKITKRGQNVTFRCDPISEHNRLYWYRQTLGQGPEFLTYFQNEAQLEKSRLLSDRFSAERPKGSFSTLEIQRTEQGDSAMYLCASSLDTNSPLHFGNGTRLTVT.

The gene calls are TRBV14 and TRBJ1-2; TRBD1 matches 8 bases. The V gene end was trimmed by 2 bases and the J gene end by 7 bases; junction bases not matched to a gene: 3. CDR1 and CDR2 (germline): SGHDN, FVKESK. This CDR3 has 13 residues. The CDR3, as DNA: TGTGCCAGCAGCCAACCCGGGACAGGTGGCTACACCTTC. Protein: CASSQPGTGGYTF.

V gene TRBV19 combines with J gene TRBJ2-1, with D possibly being TRBD2 (6 bases). This CDR3 spans 14 amino acids. Germline lookup yields CDR1 LNHDA and CDR2 SQIVND (reference sequence). The ends were cut back, 5 bases at V and 5 bases at J, with 13 bases in the middle. The CDR3 region has the DNA TGTGCCAGTAGTGCGCTCTGGGAGGACAATGAGCAGTTCTTC. Translation gives CASSALWEDNEQFF.